Detailed here is one TCR beta chain. What it binds is unknown. TCRdb re-called the 5' RACE reads and shows each CDR3 protein once, DNA omitted. In total, the table holds 250,000 or so distinct CDR3 sequences. The data were obtained in a study of T cells expressing NK-cell markers. Across the whole study: CD3+CD56+NKG2C+, CD3+CD56+NKG2C- and CD3+CD56-NKG2C+ T cells, once sorted, supplied the TCR beta repertoires.

General study results and limits: The same clonotypes also predominated in the CD3+CD56-NKG2C+ fraction of several donors. CD8+ T cells in roughly six donors included dominant NKG2C+ clonotypes at 1.0-7.0%.

The CDR3 consists of 11 residues. Germline loops: CDR1 MNHEY, CDR2 SVGAGI. Sequencing input: blood T cells: a sorted CD56 or NKG2C T cell subset, CD4+ or CD8+ T cells, or bulk PBMC T cells (not recorded which). This sequence joins TRBV6-5 and TRBJ2-7; TCRdb designates TRBD1, a call that cannot be tested without DNA. The origin of this receptor is a woman aged 18 to 69 in good health. The chain's CDR3 is CASSYGGYQYF.